The entry below describes one T cell receptor (beta chain). The target antigen is unknown. This sample was included in a study of cytomegalovirus exposure and HLA in healthy donors. Study-level background: The approximately 110 validation repertoires, a later analysis reported, used the same platform as the approximately 670 first-cohort repertoires. Study outcomes and limitations: Some TCR beta chains (roughly 150 of them) were listed as cytomegalovirus-associated. Subsequent analysis showed first-cohort TCR clusters tending to co-occur in 95 to 150 validation repertoires. A few of the chains that were CMV-associated were confirmed in vitro to be specific for CMV antigens.

Sequencing was performed with immunoSEQ multiplex PCR; in TCRdb, only in-frame clones are kept and a portion is missing. The table records roughly 150,000 clones, approximately 88% of them present only once. Germline loops: CDR1 SGHRS, CDR2 YFSETQ. J lost 8 bases, V lost 1 base, and 18 bases had no gene match. The CDR3 contains 19 residues. Sequenced sample: PBMCs. This receptor was taken from a woman under 30 in good health and CMV-seropositive. The chain couples TRBV5-1 to TRBJ2-1, with 10 bases matching TRBD1. The CDR3 reads CASSLSLSSVGTGVDEQFF. The CDR3 nucleotides read TGCGCCAGCAGCTTGTCCCTCAGCTCTGTCGGGACAGGGGTCGATGAGCAGTTCTTC.